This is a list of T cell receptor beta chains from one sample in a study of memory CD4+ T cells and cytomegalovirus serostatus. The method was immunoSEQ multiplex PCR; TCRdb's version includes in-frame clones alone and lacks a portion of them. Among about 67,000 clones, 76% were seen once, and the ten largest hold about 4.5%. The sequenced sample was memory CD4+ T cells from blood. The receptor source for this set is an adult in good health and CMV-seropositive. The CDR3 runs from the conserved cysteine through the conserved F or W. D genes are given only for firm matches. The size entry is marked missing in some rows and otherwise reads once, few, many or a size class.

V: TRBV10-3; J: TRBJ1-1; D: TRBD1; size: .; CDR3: CAIRPGQAGTEAFF; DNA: TGTGCCATCAGACCGGGACAGGCGGGAACTGAAGCTTTCTTT
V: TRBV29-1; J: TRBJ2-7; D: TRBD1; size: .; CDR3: CSVGLVQGRPYEQYF; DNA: TGCAGCGTTGGGTTGGTACAGGGGCGACCCTACGAGCAGTACTTC
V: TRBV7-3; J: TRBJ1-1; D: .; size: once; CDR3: CASSSILTVGLATEAFF; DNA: TGTGCCAGCAGCTCCATCCTGACAGTAGGGTTGGCCACTGAAGCTTTCTTT
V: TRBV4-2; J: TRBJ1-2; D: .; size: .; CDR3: CASSPDLGHYGYTF; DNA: TGTGCCAGCAGCCCGGACTTAGGCCACTATGGCTACACCTTC
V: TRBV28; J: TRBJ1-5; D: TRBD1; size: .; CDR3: CASDRGQNQPQHF; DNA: TGTGCCAGCGACAGGGGGCAAAATCAGCCCCAGCATTTT
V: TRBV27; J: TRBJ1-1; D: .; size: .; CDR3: CASSFTDDGPEAFF; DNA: TGTGCCAGCAGTTTCACTGATGATGGGCCTGAAGCTTTCTTT
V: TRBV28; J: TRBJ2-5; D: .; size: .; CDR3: CASSRPEGGGPETQYF; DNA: TGTGCCAGCAGTCGCCCGGAGGGAGGGGGGCCAGAGACCCAGTACTTC
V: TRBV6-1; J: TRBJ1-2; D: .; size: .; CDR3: CASTWDGANYGYTF; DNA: TGTGCCAGCACCTGGGACGGTGCTAACTATGGCTACACCTTC
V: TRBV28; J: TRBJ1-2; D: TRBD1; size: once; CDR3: CASSSRQGHSEGYTF; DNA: TGTGCCAGCAGTTCCCGACAGGGTCACAGTGAAGGCTACACCTTC
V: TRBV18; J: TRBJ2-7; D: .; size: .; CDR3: CASSSREGYEQYF; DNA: TGTGCCAGCTCATCTCGGGAAGGGTACGAGCAGTACTTC
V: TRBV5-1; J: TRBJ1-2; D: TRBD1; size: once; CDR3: CASSFGQDNGYTF; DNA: TGCGCCAGCAGCTTCGGACAGGACAATGGCTACACCTTC
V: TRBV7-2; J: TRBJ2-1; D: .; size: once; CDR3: CASSTYGDFEQFF; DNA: TGTGCCAGCAGCACCTATGGGGATTTTGAGCAGTTCTTC
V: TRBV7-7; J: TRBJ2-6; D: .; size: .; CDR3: CASAVEPVSGANVLTF; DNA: TGTGCTAGCGCGGTAGAGCCCGTCTCTGGGGCCAACGTCCTGACTTTC
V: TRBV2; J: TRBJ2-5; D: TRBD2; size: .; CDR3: CASSEGLAGGAETQYF; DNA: TGTGCCAGCAGTGAAGGACTAGCGGGGGGGGCGGAGACCCAGTACTTC
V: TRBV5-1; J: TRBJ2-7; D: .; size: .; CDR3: CASSLDSTQSYEQYF; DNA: TGCGCCAGCAGCTTGGATAGCACCCAATCGTACGAGCAGTACTTC
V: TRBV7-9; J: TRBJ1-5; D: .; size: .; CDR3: CASSFWLGTDGNQPQHF; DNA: TGTGCCAGCAGCTTTTGGCTCGGGACCGATGGCAATCAGCCCCAGCATTTT
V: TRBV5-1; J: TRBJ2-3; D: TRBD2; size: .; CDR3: CASSRGVGKGTDTQYF; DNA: TGCGCCAGCAGCCGGGGGGTAGGGAAAGGCACAGATACGCAGTATTTT
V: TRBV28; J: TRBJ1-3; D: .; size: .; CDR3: CASSLGRDTIYF; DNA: TGTGCCAGCAGCCTCGGACGGGACACCATATATTTT
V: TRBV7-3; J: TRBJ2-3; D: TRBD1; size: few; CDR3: CASSLNRGISDTQYF; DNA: TGTGCCAGCAGCTTAAACAGGGGAATCAGTGATACGCAGTATTTT
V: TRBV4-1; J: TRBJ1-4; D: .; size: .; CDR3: CASSQVRGEKLFF; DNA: TGCGCCAGCAGCCAAGTCAGGGGCGAAAAACTGTTTTTT
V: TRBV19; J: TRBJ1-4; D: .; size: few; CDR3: CASRDRTTNEKLFF; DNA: TGTGCCAGTAGGGACAGAACAACTAATGAAAAACTGTTTTTT
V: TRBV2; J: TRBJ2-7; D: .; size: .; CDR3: CASSADTHYEQYF; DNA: TGTGCCAGCAGTGCCGACACTCACTACGAGCAGTACTTC
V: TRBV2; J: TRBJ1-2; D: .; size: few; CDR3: CASSEAVPGDF; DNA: TGTGCCAGCAGTGAGGCGGTTCCCGGAGACTTC
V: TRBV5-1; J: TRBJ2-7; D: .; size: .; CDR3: CASSSGTYAYEQYF; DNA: TGCGCCAGCAGTTCAGGGACGTACGCCTACGAGCAGTACTTC
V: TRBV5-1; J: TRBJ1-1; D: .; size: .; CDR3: CASSLAQGSTEAFF; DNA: TGCGCCAGCAGCTTGGCCCAGGGAAGTACTGAAGCTTTCTTT
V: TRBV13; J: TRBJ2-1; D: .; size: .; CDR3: CASSLVGPYNEQFF; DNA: TGTGCCAGCAGCTTAGTGGGGCCGTACAATGAGCAGTTCTTC
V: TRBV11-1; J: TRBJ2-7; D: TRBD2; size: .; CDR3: CASSPTGLASGRAYEQYF; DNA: TGTGCCAGCAGTCCCACGGGACTAGCGAGCGGTCGGGCCTACGAGCAGTACTTC
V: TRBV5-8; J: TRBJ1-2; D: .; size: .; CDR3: CASSLDPQGYTF; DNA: TGTGCCAGCAGCTTGGACCCCCAGGGCTACACCTTC
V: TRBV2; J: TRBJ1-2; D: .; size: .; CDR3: CASSEGTNYGYTF; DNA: TGTGCCAGCAGTGAAGGGACTAACTATGGCTACACCTTC
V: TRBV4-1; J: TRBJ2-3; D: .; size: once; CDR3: CASSQGKDDTQYF; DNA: TGCGCCAGCAGCCAAGGAAAGGATGATACGCAGTATTTT
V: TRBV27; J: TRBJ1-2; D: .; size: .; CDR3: CASSLRSPNLYGYTF; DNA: TGTGCCAGCAGTTTACGGTCGCCGAATCTTTATGGCTACACCTTC
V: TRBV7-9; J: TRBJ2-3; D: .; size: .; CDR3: CASSLGVETDTQYF; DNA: TGTGCCAGCAGCTTAGGAGTCGAGACAGATACGCAGTATTTT
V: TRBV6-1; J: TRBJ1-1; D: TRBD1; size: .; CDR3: CASSGLTGGTEAFF; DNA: TGTGCCAGCAGTGGATTGACAGGGGGCACTGAAGCTTTCTTT
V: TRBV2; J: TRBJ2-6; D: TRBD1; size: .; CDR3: CASRQRGQGRVTGANVLTF; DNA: TGTGCCAGCAGGCAAAGGGGACAGGGACGGGTCACTGGGGCCAACGTCCTGACTTTC
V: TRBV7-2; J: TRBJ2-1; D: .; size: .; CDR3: CASSLGLGPHEQFF; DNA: TGTGCCAGCAGCTTAGGACTAGGCCCCCATGAGCAGTTCTTC
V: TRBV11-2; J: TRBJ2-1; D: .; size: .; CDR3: CASSFGGTLNNEQFF; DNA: TGTGCCAGCAGCTTCGGGGGGACACTCAACAATGAGCAGTTCTTC
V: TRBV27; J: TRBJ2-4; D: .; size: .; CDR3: CASSLWPSRTNIQYF; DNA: TGTGCCAGCAGTTTATGGCCTAGCAGAACAAACATTCAGTACTTC
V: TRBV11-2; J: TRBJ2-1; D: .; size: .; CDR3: CASSPTQRTSYNEQFF; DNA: TGTGCCAGCAGCCCCACCCAGCGGACGTCCTACAATGAGCAGTTCTTC
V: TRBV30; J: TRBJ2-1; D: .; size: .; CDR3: CAWRGLRSPYNEQFF; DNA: TGTGCCTGGAGGGGCTTGCGGTCCCCATACAATGAGCAGTTCTTC
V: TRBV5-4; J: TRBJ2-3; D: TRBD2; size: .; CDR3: CASSLDGGEGDTQYF; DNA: TGTGCCAGCAGCTTGGACGGCGGGGAGGGAGATACGCAGTATTTT
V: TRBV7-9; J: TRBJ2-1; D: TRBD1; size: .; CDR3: CASSFTGGDEQFF; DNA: TGTGCCAGCAGCTTTACAGGGGGAGATGAGCAGTTCTTC
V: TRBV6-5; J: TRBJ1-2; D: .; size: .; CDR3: CASSRDPSGYGYTF; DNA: TGTGCCAGCAGCCGGGACCCCTCCGGGTATGGCTACACCTTC
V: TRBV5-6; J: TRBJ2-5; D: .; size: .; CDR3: CASSSTGQQETQYF; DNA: TGTGCCAGCAGCTCCACAGGGCAACAAGAGACCCAGTACTTC
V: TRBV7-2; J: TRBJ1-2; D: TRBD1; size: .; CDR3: CASSRIRGTGGIGYTF; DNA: TGTGCCAGCAGTCGGATACGTGGGACAGGGGGCATTGGCTACACCTTC
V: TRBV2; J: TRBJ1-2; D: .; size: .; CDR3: CASSEALGANYGYTF; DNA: TGTGCCAGCAGTGAAGCGCTTGGGGCTAACTATGGCTACACCTTC
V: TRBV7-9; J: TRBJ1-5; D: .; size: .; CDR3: CASSWTVNQPQHF; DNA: TGTGCCAGCAGCTGGACGGTTAATCAGCCCCAGCATTTT
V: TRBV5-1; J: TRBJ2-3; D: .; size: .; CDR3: CASSLGGEGDTQYF; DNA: TGCGCCAGCAGCTTGGGGGGGGAAGGAGATACGCAGTATTTT
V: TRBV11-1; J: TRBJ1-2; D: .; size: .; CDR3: CASSLDVTGNYGYTF; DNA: TGTGCCAGCAGCTTAGACGTGACAGGCAACTATGGCTACACCTTC
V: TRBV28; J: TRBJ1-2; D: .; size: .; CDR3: CASSPPTAGKNGANYGYTF; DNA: TGTGCCAGCAGTCCCCCTACCGCAGGGAAGAACGGAGCTAACTATGGCTACACCTTC
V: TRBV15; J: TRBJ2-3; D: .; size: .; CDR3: CATSRDSLEADTQYF; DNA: TGTGCCACCAGCAGAGATTCCCTGGAGGCAGATACGCAGTATTTT
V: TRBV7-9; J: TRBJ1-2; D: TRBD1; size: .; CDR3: CASSVTGDGYTF; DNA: TGTGCCAGCAGCGTCACAGGGGATGGCTACACCTTC
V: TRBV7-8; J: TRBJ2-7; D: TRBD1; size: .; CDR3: CASRRGTGGEQYF; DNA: TGTGCCAGCAGACGTGGGACAGGGGGCGAGCAGTACTTC